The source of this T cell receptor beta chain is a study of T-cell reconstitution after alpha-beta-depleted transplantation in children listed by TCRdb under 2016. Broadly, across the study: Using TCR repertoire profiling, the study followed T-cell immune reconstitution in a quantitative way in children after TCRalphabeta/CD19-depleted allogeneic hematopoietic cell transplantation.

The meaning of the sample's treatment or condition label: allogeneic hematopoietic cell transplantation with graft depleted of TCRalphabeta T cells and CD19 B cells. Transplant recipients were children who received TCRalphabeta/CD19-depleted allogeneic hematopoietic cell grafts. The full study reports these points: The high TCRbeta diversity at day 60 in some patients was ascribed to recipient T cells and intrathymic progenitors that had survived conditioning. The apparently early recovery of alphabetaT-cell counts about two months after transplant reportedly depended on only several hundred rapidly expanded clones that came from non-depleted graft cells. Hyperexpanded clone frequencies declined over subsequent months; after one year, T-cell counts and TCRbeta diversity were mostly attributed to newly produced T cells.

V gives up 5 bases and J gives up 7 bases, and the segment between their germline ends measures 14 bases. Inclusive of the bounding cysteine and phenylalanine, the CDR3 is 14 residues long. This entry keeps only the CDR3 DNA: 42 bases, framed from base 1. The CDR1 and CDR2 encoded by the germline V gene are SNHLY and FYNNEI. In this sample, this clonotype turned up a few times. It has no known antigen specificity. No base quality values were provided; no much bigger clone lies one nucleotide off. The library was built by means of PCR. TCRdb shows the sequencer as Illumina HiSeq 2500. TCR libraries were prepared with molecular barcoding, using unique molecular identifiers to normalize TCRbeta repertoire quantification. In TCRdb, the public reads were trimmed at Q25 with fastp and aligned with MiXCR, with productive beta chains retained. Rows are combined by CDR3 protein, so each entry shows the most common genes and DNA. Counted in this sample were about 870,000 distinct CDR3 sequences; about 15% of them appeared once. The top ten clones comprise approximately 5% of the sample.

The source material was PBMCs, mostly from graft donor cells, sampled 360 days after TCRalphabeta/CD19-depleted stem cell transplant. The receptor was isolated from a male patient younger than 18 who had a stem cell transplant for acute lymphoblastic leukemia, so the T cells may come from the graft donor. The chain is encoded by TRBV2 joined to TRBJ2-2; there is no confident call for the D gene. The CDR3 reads CASSYVDSGGELFF. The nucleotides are TGTGCCAGCAGTTACGTTGACTCGGGCGGGGAGCTGTTTTTT.